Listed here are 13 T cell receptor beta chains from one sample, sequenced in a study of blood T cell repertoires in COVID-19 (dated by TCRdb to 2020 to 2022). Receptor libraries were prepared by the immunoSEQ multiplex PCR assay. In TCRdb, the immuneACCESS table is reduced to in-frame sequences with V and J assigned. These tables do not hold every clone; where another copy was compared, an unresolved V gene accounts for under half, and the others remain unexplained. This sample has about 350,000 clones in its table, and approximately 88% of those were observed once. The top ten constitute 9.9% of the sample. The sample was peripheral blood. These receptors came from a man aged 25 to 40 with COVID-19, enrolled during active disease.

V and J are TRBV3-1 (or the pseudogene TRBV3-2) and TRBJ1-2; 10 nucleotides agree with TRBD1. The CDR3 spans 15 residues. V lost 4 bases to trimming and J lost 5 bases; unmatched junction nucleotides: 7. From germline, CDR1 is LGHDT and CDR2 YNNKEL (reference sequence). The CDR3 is CASSLQTGGGYGYTF. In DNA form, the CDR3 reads TGTGCCAGCAGCCTTCAGACAGGGGGCGGATATGGCTACACCTTC.

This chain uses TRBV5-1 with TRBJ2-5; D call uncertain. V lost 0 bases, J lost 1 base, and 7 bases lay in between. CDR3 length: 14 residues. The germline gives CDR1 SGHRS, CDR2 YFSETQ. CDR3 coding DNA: TGCGCCAGCAGCTTGGCCCCAGTCCAAGAGACCCAGTACTTC. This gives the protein CASSLAPVQETQYF.

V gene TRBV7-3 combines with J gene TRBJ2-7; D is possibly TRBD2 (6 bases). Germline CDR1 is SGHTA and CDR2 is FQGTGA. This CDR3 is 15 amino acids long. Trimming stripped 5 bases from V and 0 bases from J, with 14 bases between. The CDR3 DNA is TGTGCCAGCAGCCTTCAGGCGGGGTACTCCTACGAGCAGTACTTC. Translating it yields CASSLQAGYSYEQYF.

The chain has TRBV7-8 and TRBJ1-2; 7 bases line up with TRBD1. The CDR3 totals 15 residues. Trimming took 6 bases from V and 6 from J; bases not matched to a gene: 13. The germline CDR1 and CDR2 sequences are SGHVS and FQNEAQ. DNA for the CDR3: TGTGCCAGCAGTCTTGGCTTAGGGGGCGTGGATGGCTACACCTTC. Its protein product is CASSLGLGGVDGYTF. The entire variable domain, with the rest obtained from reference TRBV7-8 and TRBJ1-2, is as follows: GAGVSQSPRYKVAKRGQDVALRCDPISGHVSLFWYQQALGQGPEFLTYFQNEAQLDKSGLPSDRFFAERPEGSVSTLKIQRTQQEDSAVYLCASSLGLGGVDGYTFGSGTRLTVV.

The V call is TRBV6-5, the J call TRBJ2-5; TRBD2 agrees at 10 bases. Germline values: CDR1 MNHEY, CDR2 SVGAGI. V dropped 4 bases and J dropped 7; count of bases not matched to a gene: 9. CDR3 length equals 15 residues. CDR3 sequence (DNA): TGTGCCAGCAGTTCCGGGACTAGCGACTGGGGGACCCAGTACTTC. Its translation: CASSSGTSDWGTQYF.

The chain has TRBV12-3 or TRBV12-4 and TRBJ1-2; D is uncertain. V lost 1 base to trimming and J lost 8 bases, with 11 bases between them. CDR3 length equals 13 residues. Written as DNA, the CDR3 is TGTGCCAGCAGTTTAGTGGGTTCGGGAGGCTACACCTTC. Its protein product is CASSLVGSGGYTF.

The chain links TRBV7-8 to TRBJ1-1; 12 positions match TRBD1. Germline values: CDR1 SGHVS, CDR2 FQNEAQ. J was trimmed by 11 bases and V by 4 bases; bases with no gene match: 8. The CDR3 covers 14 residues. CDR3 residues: CASSSRDRGLQAFF. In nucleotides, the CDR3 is TGTGCCAGCAGCTCCCGGGACAGGGGGCTTCAGGCTTTCTTT.

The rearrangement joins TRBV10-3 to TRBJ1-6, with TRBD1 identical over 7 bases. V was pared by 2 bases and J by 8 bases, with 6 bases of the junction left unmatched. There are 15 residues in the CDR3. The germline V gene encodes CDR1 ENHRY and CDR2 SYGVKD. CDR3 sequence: CAISERTGFDSPLHF. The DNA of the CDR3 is TGTGCCATCAGTGAGAGGACAGGATTCGATTCACCCCTCCACTTT.

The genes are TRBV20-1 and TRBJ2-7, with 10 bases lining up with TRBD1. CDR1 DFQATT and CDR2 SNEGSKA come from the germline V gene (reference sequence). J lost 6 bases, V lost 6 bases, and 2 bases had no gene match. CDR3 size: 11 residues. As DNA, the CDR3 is TGCAGTGCGGGACAGGGGCGCGAGCAGTACTTC. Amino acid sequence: CSAGQGREQYF.

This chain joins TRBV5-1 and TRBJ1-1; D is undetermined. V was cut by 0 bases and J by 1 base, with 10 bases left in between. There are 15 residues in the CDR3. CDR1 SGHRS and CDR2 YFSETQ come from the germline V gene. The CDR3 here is CASSLVPSQNTEAFF. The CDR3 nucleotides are TGCGCCAGCAGCTTGGTTCCATCCCAGAACACTGAAGCTTTCTTT. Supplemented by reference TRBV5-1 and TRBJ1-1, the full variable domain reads KAGVTQTPRYLIKTRGQQVTLSCSPISGHRSVSWYQQTPGQGLQFLFEYFSETQRNKGNFPGRFSGRQFSNSRSEMNVSTLELGDSALYLCASSLVPSQNTEAFFGQGTRLTVV.

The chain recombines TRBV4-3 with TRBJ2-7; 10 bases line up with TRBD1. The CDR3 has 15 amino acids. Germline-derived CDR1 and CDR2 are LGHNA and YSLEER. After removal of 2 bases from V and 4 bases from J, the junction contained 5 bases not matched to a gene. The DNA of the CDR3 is TGCGCCAGCAGCCAAAGCCGGACAGGGGGATACGAGCAGTACTTC. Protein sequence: CASSQSRTGGYEQYF.

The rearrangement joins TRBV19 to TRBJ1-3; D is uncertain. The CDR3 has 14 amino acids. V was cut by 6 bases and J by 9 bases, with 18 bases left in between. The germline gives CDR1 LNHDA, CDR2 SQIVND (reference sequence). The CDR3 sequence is CASRGGHPWGTIYF. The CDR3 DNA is TGTGCCAGTAGAGGAGGGCATCCGTGGGGCACCATATATTTT.

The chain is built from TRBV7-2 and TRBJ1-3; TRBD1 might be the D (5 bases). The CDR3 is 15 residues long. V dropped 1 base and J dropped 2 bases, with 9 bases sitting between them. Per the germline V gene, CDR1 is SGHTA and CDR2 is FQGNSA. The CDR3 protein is CASSLDKGPGNTIYF. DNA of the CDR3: TGTGCCAGCAGCTTAGACAAGGGGCCTGGAAACACCATATATTTT. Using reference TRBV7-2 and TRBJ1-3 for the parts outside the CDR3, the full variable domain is GAGVSQSPSNKVTEKGKDVELRCDPISGHTALYWYRQSLGQGLEFLIYFQGNSAPDKSGLPSDRFSAERTGGSVSTLTIQRTQQEDSAVYLCASSLDKGPGNTIYFGEGSWLTVV.